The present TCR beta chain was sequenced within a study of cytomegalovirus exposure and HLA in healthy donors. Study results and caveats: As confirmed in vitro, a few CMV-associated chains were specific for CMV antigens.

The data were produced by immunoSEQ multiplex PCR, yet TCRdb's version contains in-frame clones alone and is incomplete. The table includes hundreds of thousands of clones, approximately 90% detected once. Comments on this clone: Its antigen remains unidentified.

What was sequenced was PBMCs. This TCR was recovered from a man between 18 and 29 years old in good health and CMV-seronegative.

Here the CDR3 reads CASSSGLAGYSYNEQFF. As DNA, the CDR3 is TGTGCCAGCAGCTCAGGACTAGCGGGATACTCCTACAATGAGCAGTTCTTC. The chain couples TRBV7-2 to TRBJ2-1; TRBD2 matches 12 bases. This CDR3 is 17 amino acids long. The V and J ends lost 4 bases and 0 bases, in that order; junction bases with no gene match: 4. Germline CDR1 reads SGHTA; CDR2 reads FQGNSA.